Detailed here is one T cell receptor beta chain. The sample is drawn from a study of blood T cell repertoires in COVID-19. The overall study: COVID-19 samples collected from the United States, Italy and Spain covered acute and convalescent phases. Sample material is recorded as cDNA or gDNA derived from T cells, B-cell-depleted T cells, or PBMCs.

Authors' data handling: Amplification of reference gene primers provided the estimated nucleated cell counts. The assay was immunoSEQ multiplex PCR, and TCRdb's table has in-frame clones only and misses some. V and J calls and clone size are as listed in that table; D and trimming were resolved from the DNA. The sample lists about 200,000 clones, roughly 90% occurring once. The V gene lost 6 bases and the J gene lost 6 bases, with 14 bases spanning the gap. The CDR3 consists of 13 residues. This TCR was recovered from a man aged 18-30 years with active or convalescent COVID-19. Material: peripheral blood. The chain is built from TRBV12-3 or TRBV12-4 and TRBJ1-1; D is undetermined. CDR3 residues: CASSLDIRPEAFF. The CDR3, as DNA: TGTGCCAGCAGCCTTGACATACGACCTGAAGCTTTCTTT.